A single sample is the source of the 9 T cell receptor beta chains below, sequenced in a study of T-cell memory formation after mild COVID-19. TCRdb recomputed calls from the 5' RACE reads with MiXCR, one row per CDR3 protein. The sample has some 450,000 distinct CDR3 sequences, about a sixth seen once. The sequenced sample consisted of PBMCs or a T cell subset sorted from them (not recorded which). These receptors came from a man in his late teens or twenties who had mild COVID-19 (a few samples of this study predate the infection). Cell type and time point are not known.

The CDR3 nucleotides are TGTGCCAGCAGTTACGTGGGGACCCCCGGGGAGCTGTTTTTT. It is translated as CASSYVGTPGELFF. This chain connects TRBV6-6 to TRBJ2-2; D may correspond to TRBD1 or TRBD2 (5 bases each). V dropped 2 bases and J dropped 6 bases, with 10 bases sitting between them. The CDR3 has 14 residues. Germline V gene sequence: CDR1 MNHNY, CDR2 SVGAGI (reference sequence).

This clonotype has just a few counts. The chain recombines TRBV12-3 or TRBV12-4 with TRBJ1-4; D possibly corresponds to TRBD1 (6 bases). CDR3 length equals 13 residues. V shed 8 bases and J shed 8 bases, with 15 bases lying between them. The CDR3 region is CASQGSRKEKLFF. CDR3 DNA sequence: TGTGCCAGCCAGGGGTCGAGAAAGGAAAAACTGTTTTTT.

This clonotype was seen a single time. The chain recombines TRBV7-6 with TRBJ2-5, with D maybe TRBD1 (6 bases). This CDR3 is built from 16 residues. V gave up 5 bases and J gave up 4 bases, with 20 bases separating them. Germline CDR1 and CDR2: SGHVS and FNYEAQ. The CDR3 DNA is TGTGCCAGCAGCCACCCGGGACACGGGTCTCGAGAGACCCAGTACTTC. It specifies CASSHPGHGSRETQYF.

The chain links TRBV28 to TRBJ2-5; D unresolved. Trimming stripped 5 bases from V and 1 base from J, with 11 bases between. The CDR3 contains 14 residues. Germline V gene data show CDR1 as MDHEN and CDR2 as SYDVKM. The CDR3 DNA follows: TGTGCCAGCAGTACTCGGCAGATCCAAGAGACCCAGTACTTC. It encodes CASSTRQIQETQYF.

In this sample, this clonotype turned up a few times. The gene calls are TRBV10-3 and TRBJ1-2; a possible D gene is TRBD1 (5 bases). Looked up from germline, CDR1 is ENHRY and CDR2 is SYGVKD. The ends were cut back, 10 bases at V and 0 bases at J, with 9 bases in the middle. This CDR3 region has 12 residues. The CDR3 sequence is CATGGANYGYTF. CDR3 DNA: TGTGCCACCGGGGGGGCTAACTATGGCTACACCTTC.

This clonotype showed up many times. The CDR3 DNA is TGTGCCAGCAGCTTGAGGACGCCGGGAGAGACCCAGTACTTC. Encoded protein: CASSLRTPGETQYF. J is TRBJ2-5 and V is TRBV5-4; D remains ambiguous. Trimming stripped 1 base from V and 4 bases from J, with 11 bases between. This CDR3 is 14 amino acids long. The germline V gene encodes CDR1 SGHNT and CDR2 YYREEE (reference sequence). Variable domain in full (rest from reference TRBV5-4 and TRBJ2-5): ETGVTQSPTHLIKTRGQQVTLRCSSQSGHNTVSWYQQALGQGPQFIFQYYREEENGRGNFPPRFSGLQFPNYSSELNVNALELDDSALYLCASSLRTPGETQYFGPGTRLLVL.

The V and J genes are TRBV9 and TRBJ2-1; the match to TRBD2 covers 9 bases. V shed 0 bases and J 5 bases; nucleotides not matched to a gene: 3. Looked up from germline, CDR1 is SGDLS and CDR2 is YYNGEE. CDR3 length: 15 residues. For the CDR3, the DNA is TGTGCCAGCAGCGTAGGCGGGGGGGGCCACAATGAGCAGTTCTTC. Amino acids: CASSVGGGGHNEQFF.

This clonotype turned up a few times. The chain employs TRBV7-9 and TRBJ2-5; D perhaps matches TRBD1 (6 bases). CDR1 is SEHNR, CDR2 FQNEAQ, per germline (reference sequence). V was shortened by 5 bases and J by 3 bases, with 13 bases between the two germline ends. This CDR3 has 14 residues. The CDR3 loop reads CASSPGALEETQYF. In DNA, the CDR3 is TGTGCCAGCAGCCCAGGGGCTTTAGAAGAGACCCAGTACTTC.

In this sample, this clonotype turned up a few times. The V call is TRBV24-1, the J call TRBJ1-5; 7 bases line up with TRBD1. The CDR3 sequence is 16 residues long. The trim removed 3 bases at V and 3 bases at J, leaving 7 bases unmatched. Germline V gene data show CDR1 as KGHDR and CDR2 as SFDVKD. The CDR3: CATSDRTGRLNQPQHF. CDR3 bases: TGTGCCACCAGTGATAGGACAGGAAGACTCAATCAGCCCCAGCATTTT.